The subject of this entry is one T cell receptor beta chain. The assay was immunoSEQ multiplex PCR, and TCRdb's table has in-frame clones only and misses some. This table has roughly 74,000 clones, around four fifths appearing once. V was pared by 4 bases and J by 5 bases, with 6 bases of the junction left unmatched. In germline, CDR1 is SGHRS, CDR2 YFSETQ. CDR3 length: 15 residues. The data stem from a study of blood T cell repertoires in COVID-19. This clonotype was sampled from a man between 65 and 85 years old with acute or convalescent COVID-19. Material for sequencing was peripheral blood. V and J are TRBV5-1 and TRBJ2-5; 12 nucleotides align to TRBD1. CDR3 loop: CASSPGTGGSETQYF. For the CDR3, the DNA is TGCGCCAGCAGCCCCGGGACAGGGGGCTCGGAGACCCAGTACTTC.